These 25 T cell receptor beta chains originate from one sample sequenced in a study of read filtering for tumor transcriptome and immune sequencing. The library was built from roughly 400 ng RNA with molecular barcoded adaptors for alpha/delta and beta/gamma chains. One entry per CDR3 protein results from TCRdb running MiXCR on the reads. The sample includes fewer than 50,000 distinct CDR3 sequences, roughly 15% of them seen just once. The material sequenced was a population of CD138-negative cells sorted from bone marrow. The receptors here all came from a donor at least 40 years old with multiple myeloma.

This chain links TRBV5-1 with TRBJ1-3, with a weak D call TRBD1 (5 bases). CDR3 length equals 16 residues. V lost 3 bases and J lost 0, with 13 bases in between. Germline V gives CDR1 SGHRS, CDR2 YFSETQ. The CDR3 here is CASSSTPGDSGNTIYF. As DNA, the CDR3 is TGCGCCAGCAGCTCAACTCCGGGGGACTCTGGAAACACCATATATTTT.

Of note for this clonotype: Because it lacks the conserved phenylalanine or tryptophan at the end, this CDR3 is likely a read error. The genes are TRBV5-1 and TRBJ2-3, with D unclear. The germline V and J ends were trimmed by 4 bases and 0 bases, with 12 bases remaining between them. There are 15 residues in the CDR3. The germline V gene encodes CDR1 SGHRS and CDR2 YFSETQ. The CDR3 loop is CASSGDIQSTDTQYL. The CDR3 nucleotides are TGCGCCAGCAGCGGGGATATCCAGAGCACAGATACGCAGTATCTT.

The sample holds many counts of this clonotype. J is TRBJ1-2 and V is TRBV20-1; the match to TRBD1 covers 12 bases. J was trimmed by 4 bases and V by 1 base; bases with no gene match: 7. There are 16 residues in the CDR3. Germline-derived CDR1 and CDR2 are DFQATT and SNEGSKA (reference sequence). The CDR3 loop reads CSARGAGTGGAYGYTF. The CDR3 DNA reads TGCAGTGCTAGAGGGGCCGGGACAGGGGGCGCCTATGGCTACACCTTC.

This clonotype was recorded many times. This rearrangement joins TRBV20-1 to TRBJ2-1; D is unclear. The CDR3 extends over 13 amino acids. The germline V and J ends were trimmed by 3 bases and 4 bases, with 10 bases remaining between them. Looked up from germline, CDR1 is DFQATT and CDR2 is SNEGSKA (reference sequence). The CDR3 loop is CSARVGIYNEQFF. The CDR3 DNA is TGCAGTGCTAGGGTAGGGATATACAATGAGCAGTTCTTC.

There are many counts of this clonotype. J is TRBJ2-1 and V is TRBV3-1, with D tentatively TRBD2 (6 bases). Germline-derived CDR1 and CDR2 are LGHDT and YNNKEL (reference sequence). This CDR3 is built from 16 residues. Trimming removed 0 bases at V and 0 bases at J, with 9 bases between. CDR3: CASSQDPGDSYNEQFF. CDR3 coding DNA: TGTGCCAGCAGCCAAGATCCGGGGGACTCCTACAATGAGCAGTTCTTC.

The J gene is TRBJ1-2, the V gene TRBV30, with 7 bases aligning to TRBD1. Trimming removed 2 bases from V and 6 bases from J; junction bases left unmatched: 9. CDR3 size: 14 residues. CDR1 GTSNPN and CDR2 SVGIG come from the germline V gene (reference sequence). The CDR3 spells CAWSPVDRVDGYTF. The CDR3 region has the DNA TGTGCCTGGAGTCCGGTCGACAGGGTCGATGGCTACACCTTC.

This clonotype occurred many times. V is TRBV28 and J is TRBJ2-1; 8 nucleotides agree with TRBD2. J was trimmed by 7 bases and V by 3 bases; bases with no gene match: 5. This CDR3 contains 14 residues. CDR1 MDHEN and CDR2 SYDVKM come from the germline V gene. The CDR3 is CASSLLAGGNEQFF. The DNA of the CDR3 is TGTGCCAGCAGTTTGTTGGCGGGGGGTAATGAGCAGTTCTTC.

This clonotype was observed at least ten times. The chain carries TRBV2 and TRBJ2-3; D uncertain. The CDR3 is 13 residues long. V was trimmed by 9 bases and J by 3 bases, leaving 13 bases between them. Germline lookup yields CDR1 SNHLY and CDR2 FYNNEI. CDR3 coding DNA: TGTGCCAGTCGGTGGGGTGGAACAGATACGCAGTATTTT. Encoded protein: CASRWGGTDTQYF.

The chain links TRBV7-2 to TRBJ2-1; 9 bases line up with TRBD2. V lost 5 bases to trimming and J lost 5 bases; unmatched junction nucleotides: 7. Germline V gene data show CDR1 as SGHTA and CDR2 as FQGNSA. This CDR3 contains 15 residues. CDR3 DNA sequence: TGTGCCAGCAGCAGGGATAGCGGGAGTAACAATGAGCAGTTCTTC. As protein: CASSRDSGSNNEQFF.

The CDR3 nucleotides read TGTGCCATCAGTGAGTCAGGAGCGGGGACCTACGAGCAGTACTTC. Protein product: CAISESGAGTYEQYF. The chain employs TRBV10-3 and TRBJ2-7, with TRBD2 identical over 7 bases. The trim removed 0 bases at V and 2 bases at J, leaving 4 bases unmatched. The germline gives CDR1 ENHRY, CDR2 SYGVKD. CDR3 length: 15 residues.

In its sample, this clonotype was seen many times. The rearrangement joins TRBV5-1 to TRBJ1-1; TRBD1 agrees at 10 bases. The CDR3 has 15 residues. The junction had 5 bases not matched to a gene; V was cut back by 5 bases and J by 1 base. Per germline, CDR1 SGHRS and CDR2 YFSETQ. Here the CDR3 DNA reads TGCGCCAGCAGTTCCGGGACAGGGGAGAACACTGAAGCTTTCTTT. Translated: CASSSGTGENTEAFF.

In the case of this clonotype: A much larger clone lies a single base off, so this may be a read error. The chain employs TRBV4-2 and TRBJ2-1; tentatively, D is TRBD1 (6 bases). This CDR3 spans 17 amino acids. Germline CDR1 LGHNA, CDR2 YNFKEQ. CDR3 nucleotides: TGTGCCAGCAGCCAAGGCTTGGGGGCGAGCTCCTACAATGAGCGGTTCTTC. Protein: CASSQGLGASSYNERFF.

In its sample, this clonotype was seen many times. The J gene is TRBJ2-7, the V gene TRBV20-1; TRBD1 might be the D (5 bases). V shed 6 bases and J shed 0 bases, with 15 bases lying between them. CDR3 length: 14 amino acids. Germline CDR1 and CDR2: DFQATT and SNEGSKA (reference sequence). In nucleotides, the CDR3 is TGCAGTGCCTCGACCCCTAGGGGCTCCTACGAGCAGTACTTC. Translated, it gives CSASTPRGSYEQYF.

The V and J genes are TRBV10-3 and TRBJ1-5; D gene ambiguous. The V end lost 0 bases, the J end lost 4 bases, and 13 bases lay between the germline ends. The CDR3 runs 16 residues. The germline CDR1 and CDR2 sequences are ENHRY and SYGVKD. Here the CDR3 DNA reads TGTGCCATCAGTGAGTCGAAGATTAGCGAGAATCAGCCCCAGCATTTT. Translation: CAISESKISENQPQHF.

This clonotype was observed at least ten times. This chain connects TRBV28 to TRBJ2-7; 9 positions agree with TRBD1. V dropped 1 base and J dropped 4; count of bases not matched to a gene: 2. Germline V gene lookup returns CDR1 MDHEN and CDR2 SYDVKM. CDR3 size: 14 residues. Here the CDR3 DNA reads TGTGCCAGCAGTTTATTAGACAGGGGGTACGAGCAGTACTTC. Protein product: CASSLLDRGYEQYF.

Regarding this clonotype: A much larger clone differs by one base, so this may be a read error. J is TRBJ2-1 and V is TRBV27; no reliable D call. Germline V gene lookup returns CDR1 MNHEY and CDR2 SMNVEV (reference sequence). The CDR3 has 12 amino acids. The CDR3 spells CANSASNNEQFF. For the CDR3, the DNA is TGTGCCAACAGTGCCAGTAACAATGAGCAGTTCTTC.

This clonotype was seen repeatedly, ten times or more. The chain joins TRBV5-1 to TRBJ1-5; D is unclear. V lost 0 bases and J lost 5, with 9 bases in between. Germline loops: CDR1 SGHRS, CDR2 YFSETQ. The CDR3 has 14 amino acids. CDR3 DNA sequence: TGCGCCAGCAGCTTGGAGGGCACCGATCAGCCCCAGCATTTT. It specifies CASSLEGTDQPQHF.

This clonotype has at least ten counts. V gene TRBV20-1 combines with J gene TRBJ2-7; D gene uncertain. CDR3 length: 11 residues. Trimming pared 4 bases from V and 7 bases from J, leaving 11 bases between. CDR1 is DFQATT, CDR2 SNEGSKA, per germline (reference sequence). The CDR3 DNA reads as TGCAGTGCTACCGTCGGAATTGAGCAGTACTTC. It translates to CSATVGIEQYF.

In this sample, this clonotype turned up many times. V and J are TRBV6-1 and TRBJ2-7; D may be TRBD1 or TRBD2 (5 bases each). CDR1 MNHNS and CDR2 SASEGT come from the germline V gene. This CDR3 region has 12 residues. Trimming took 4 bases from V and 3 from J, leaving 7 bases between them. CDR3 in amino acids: CASSVRGYEQYF. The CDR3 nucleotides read TGTGCCAGCAGTGTGAGGGGCTACGAGCAGTACTTC.

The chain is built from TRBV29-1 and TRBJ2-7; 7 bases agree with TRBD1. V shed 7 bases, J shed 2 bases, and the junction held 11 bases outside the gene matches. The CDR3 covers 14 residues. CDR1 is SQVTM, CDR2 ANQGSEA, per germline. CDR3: CSARGQIMTYEQYF. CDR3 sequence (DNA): TGCAGCGCCCGGGGACAGATTATGACCTACGAGCAGTACTTC.

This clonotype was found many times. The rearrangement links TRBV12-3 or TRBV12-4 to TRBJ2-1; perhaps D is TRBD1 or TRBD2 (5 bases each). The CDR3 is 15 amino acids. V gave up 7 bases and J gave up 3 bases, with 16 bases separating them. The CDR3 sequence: CASNPTWGSYNEQFF. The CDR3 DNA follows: TGTGCCAGCAACCCCACATGGGGGAGCTACAATGAGCAGTTCTTC.

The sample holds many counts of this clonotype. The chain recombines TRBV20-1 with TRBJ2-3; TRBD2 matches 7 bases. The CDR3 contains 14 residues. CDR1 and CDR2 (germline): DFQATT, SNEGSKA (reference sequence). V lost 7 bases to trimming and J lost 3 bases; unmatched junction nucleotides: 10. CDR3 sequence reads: CSGIREARTDTQYF. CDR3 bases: TGCAGTGGGATCCGGGAGGCCAGGACAGATACGCAGTATTTT.

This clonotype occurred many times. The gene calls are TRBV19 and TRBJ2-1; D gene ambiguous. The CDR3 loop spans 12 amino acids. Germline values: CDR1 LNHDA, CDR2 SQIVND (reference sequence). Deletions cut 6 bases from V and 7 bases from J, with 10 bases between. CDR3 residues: CASRSRRNEQFF. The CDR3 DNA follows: TGTGCCAGTAGAAGTCGCAGAAATGAGCAGTTCTTC. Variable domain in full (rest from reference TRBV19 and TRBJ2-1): DGGITQSPKYLFRKEGQNVTLSCEQNLNHDAMYWYRQDPGQGLRLIYYSQIVNDFQKGDIAEGYSVSREKKESFPLTVTSAQKNPTAFYLCASRSRRNEQFFGPGTRLTVL.

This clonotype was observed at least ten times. The CDR3 protein is CSVATRPAGSTDTQYF. DNA for the CDR3: TGCAGCGTTGCCACTCGCCCGGCAGGGAGCACAGATACGCAGTATTTT. V is TRBV29-1 and J is TRBJ2-3; a weak D match, TRBD1 (5 bases). Germline CDR1 reads SQVTM; CDR2 reads ANQGSEA. With 4 bases removed from V and 0 bases from J, the gap between germline ends came to 17 bases. This CDR3 region has 16 residues.

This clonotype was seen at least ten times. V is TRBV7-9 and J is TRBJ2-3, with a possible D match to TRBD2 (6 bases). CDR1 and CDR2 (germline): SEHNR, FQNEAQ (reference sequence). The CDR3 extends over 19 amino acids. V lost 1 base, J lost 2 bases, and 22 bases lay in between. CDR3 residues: CASSLGVGGPRVPTDTQYF. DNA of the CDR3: TGTGCCAGCAGCTTAGGCGTTGGAGGGCCCCGGGTCCCCACAGATACGCAGTATTTT.